This TCR beta chain was retrieved from a study of blood T cell repertoires in COVID-19. Germline V gene data show CDR1 as KGHDR and CDR2 as SFDVKD. Trimming removed 3 bases from V and 4 bases from J; junction bases left unmatched: 2. The length of the CDR3 is 14 residues. This table comes from immunoSEQ multiplex PCR, and its TCRdb copy is limited to in-frame clones, with some not included. The sample has 350,000 to 450,000 clones; around 83% are singletons. A remark on this clone: Other nucleotide sequences from this sample produce the same CDR3.

V gene TRBV24-1 combines with J gene TRBJ2-3; the match to TRBD2 covers 8 bases. What was sequenced was PBMCs or T cells enriched from blood (not recorded which). The receptor was derived from a woman in her fifties or sixties who had recovered from COVID-19. The CDR3 loop is CATSDSGGADTQYF. In nucleotides, the CDR3 is TGTGCCACCAGTGATAGCGGGGGCGCAGATACGCAGTATTTT.